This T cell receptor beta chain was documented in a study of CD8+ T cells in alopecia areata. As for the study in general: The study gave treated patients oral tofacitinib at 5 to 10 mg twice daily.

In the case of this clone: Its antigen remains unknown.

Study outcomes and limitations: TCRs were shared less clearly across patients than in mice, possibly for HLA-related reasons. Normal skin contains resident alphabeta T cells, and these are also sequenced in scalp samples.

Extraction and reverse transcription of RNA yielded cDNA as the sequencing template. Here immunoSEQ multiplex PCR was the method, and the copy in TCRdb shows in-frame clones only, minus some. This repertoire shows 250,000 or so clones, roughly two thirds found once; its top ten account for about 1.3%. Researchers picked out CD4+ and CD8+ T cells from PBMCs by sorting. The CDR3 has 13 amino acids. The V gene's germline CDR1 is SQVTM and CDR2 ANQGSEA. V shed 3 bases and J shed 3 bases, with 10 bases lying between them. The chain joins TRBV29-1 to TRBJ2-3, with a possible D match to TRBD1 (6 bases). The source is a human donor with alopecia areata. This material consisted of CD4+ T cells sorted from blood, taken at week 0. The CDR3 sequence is CSVDTGPTDTQYF. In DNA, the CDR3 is TGCAGCGTTGATACAGGGCCAACAGATACGCAGTATTTT.